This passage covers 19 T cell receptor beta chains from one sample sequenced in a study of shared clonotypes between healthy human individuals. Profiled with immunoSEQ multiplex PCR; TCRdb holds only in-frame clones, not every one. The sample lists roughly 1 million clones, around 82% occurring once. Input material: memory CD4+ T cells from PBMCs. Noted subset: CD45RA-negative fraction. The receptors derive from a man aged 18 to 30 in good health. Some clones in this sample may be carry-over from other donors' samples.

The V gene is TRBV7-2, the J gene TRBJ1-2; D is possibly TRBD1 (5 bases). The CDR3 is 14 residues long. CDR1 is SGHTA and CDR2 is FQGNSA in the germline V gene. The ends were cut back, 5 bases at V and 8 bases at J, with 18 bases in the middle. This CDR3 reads CASSGGARVGGYTF. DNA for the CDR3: TGTGCCAGCAGCGGGGGTGCGCGGGTAGGAGGCTACACCTTC.

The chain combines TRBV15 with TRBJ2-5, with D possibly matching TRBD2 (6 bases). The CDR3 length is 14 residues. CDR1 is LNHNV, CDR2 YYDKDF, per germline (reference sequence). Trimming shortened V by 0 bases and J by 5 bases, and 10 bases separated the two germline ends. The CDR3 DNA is TGTGCCACCAGCAGAGATATACTAGCTGAGACCCAGTACTTC. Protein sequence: CATSRDILAETQYF.

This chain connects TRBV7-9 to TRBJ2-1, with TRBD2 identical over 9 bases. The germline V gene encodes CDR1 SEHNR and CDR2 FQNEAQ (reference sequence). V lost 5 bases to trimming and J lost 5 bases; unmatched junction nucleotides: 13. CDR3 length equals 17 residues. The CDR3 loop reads CASSRIWVAGEHNEQFF. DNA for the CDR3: TGTGCCAGCAGCCGGATTTGGGTAGCGGGGGAACACAATGAGCAGTTCTTC.

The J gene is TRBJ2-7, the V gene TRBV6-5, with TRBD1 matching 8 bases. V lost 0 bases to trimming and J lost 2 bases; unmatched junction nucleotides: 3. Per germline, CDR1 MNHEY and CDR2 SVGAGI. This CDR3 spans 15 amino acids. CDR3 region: CASSYSQTGAYEQYF. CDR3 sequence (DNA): TGTGCCAGCAGTTACTCCCAGACAGGGGCCTACGAGCAGTACTTC.

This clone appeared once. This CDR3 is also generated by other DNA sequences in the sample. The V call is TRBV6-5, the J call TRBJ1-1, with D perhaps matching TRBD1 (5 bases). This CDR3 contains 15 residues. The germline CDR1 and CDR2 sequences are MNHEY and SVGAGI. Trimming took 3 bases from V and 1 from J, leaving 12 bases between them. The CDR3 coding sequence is TGTGCCAGCAGTTATAATAGGGGTCCGAACACTGAAGCTTTCTTT. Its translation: CASSYNRGPNTEAFF.

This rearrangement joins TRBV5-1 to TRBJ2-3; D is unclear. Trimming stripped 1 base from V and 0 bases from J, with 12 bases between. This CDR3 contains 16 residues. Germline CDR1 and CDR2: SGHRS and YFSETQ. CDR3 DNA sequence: TGCGCCAGCAGCTTGAGCTGGTCTACTAGCACAGATACGCAGTATTTT. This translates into CASSLSWSTSTDTQYF.

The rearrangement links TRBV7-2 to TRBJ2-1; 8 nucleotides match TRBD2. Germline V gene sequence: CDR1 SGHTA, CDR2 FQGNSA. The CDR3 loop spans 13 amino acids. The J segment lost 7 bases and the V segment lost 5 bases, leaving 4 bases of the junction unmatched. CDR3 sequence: CASSTSGGNEQFF. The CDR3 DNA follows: TGTGCCAGCAGCACTAGCGGAGGGAATGAGCAGTTCTTC. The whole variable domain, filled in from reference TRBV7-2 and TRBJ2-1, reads GAGVSQSPSNKVTEKGKDVELRCDPISGHTALYWYRQSLGQGLEFLIYFQGNSAPDKSGLPSDRFSAERTGGSVSTLTIQRTQQEDSAVYLCASSTSGGNEQFFGPGTRLTVL.

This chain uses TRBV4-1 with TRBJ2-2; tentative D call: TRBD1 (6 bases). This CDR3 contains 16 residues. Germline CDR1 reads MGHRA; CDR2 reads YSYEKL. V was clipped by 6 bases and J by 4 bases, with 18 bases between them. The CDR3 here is CASSRTWTEATGELFF. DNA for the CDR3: TGCGCCAGCAGTCGAACCTGGACAGAAGCCACCGGGGAGCTGTTTTTT.

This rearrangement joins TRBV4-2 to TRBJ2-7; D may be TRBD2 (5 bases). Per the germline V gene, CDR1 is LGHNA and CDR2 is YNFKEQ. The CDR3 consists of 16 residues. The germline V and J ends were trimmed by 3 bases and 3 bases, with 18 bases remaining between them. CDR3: CASSHGRVAQDYEQYF. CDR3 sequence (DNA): TGTGCCAGCAGCCATGGGCGGGTAGCGCAGGACTACGAGCAGTACTTC.

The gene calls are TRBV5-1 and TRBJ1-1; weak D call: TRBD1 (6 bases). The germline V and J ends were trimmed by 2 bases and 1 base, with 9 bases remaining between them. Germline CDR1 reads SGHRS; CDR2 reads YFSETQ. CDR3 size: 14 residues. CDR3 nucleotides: TGCGCCAGCAGCTTCAACAGGGCGAACACTGAAGCTTTCTTT. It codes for CASSFNRANTEAFF.

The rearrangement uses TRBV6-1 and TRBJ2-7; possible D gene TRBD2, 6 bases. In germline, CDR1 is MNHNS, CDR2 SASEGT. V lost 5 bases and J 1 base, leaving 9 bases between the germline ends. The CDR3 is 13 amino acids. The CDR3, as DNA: TGTGCCAGCAGTCTGGGGGGTTCCTACGAGCAGTACTTC. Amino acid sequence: CASSLGGSYEQYF.

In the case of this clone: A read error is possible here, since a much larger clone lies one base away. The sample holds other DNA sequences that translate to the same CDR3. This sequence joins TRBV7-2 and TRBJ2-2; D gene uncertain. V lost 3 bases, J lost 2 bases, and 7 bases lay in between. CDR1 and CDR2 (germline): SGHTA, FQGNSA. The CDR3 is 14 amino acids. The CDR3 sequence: CASSLTRNTGELFF. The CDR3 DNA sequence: TGTGCCAGCAGCTTGACTCGAAACACCGGGGAGCTGTTTTTT.

The CDR3 DNA reads as TGTGCCAGCAGCTTCGGCAACTATGGCTACACCTTC. Protein product: CASSFGNYGYTF. This sequence joins TRBV7-9 and TRBJ1-2; D not resolved. The germline V and J ends were trimmed by 3 bases and 2 bases, with 4 bases remaining between them. Germline-derived CDR1 and CDR2 are SEHNR and FQNEAQ (reference sequence). This CDR3 comprises 12 residues.

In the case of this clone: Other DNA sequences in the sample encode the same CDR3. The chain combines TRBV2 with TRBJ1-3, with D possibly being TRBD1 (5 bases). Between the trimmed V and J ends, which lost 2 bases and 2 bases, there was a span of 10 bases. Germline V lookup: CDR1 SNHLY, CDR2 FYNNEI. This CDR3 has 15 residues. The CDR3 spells CASSELGAPGNTIYF. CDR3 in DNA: TGTGCCAGCAGTGAACTCGGGGCCCCTGGAAACACCATATATTTT.

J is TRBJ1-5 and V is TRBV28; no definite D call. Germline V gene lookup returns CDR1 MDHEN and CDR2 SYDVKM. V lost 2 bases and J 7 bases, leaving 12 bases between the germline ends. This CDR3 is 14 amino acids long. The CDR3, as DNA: TGTGCCAGCAGTTTACTGGGAGGGTGGCAGCCCCAGCATTTT. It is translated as CASSLLGGWQPQHF.

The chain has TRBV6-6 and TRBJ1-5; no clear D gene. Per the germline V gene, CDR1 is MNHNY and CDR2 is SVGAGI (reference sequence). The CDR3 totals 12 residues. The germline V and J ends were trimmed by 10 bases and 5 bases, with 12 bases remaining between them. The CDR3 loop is CAISRFHQPQHF. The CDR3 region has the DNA TGTGCCATCTCCAGGTTTCATCAGCCCCAGCATTTT.

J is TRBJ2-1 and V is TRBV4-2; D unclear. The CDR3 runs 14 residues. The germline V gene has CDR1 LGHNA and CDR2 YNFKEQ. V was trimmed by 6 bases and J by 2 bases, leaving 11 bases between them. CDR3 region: CASSQEPTYNEQFF. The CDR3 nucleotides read TGTGCCAGCAGTCAGGAACCAACCTACAATGAGCAGTTCTTC.

The CDR3 DNA is TGTGCCTGCCGGACAGGGCCCTTCACTGAAGCTTTCTTT. This sequence encodes CACRTGPFTEAFF. The chain is built from TRBV30 and TRBJ1-1, with TRBD1 matching over 8 bases. The length of the CDR3 is 13 residues. Germline V CDR1 and CDR2: GTSNPN, SVGIG (reference sequence). The J segment lost 4 bases and the V segment lost 6 bases, leaving 7 bases of the junction unmatched.

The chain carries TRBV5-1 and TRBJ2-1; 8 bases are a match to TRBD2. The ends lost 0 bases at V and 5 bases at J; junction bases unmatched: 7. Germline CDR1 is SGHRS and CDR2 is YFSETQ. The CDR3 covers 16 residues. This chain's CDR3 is CASSLVGASGHNEQFF. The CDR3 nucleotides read TGCGCCAGCAGCTTGGTGGGCGCTAGCGGGCACAATGAGCAGTTCTTC.